The 31 T cell receptor beta chains given below trace back to one sample, sequenced in a study of blood T cell repertoires in COVID-19. Profiled with immunoSEQ multiplex PCR; TCRdb holds only in-frame clones, not every one. Here the sample spans about 150,000 clones, 75% to 90% being singletons. The sample consisted of peripheral blood. Source of these receptors: a woman aged 70-85 years with acute or convalescent COVID-19.

The V gene is TRBV9, the J gene TRBJ2-3; 7 bases are a match to TRBD1. Germline loops: CDR1 SGDLS, CDR2 YYNGEE. The ends lost 3 bases at V and 3 bases at J; junction bases unmatched: 4. The CDR3 loop spans 14 amino acids. Here the CDR3 reads CASSGLQGTDTQYF. CDR3 bases: TGTGCCAGCAGCGGACTACAGGGGACAGATACGCAGTATTTT.

The chain recombines TRBV19 with TRBJ2-1; 10 positions match TRBD1. This CDR3 region has 15 residues. Germline loops: CDR1 LNHDA, CDR2 SQIVND (reference sequence). With 6 bases clipped from V and 12 bases from J, the junction kept 14 bases outside the gene matches. The CDR3 DNA reads as TGTGCCAGTAGGGTGGGACAGGGGTTTCTACAGGGGCAGTTCTTC. Translating gives CASRVGQGFLQGQFF.

V is TRBV24-1 and J is TRBJ2-3; 7 bases align to TRBD2. Trimming at V came to 4 bases and at J to 5 bases, leaving 2 bases not matched to a gene. The CDR3 loop spans 13 amino acids. The germline V gene has CDR1 KGHDR and CDR2 SFDVKD. The CDR3 here is CATSEGGLDTQYF. CDR3 sequence (DNA): TGTGCCACCAGTGAGGGGGGGTTAGATACGCAGTATTTT.

The V call is TRBV12-3 or TRBV12-4, the J call TRBJ1-1, with a possible D match to TRBD1 (6 bases). This CDR3 spans 13 amino acids. Trimming stripped 5 bases from V and 6 bases from J, with 13 bases between. CDR3 residues: CASSASGVAEAFF. In nucleotides, the CDR3 is TGTGCCAGCAGTGCGTCAGGGGTGGCTGAAGCTTTCTTT.

This clone showed up just once. The chain employs TRBV19 and TRBJ2-7; possibly TRBD2 for D (5 bases). Trimming removed 3 bases at V and 6 bases at J, with 18 bases between. The CDR3 sequence is 15 residues long. Per the germline V gene, CDR1 is LNHDA and CDR2 is SQIVND (reference sequence). The CDR3 loop is CASSIPGFGASEQYF. The CDR3 DNA sequence: TGTGCCAGTAGTATCCCGGGATTCGGAGCGTCCGAGCAGTACTTC.

The chain joins TRBV4-1 to TRBJ2-3; D perhaps matches TRBD1 (5 bases). The CDR3 runs to 15 residues. Trimming pared 3 bases from V and 1 base from J, leaving 11 bases between. Looked up from germline, CDR1 is MGHRA and CDR2 is YSYEKL. CDR3 nucleotides: TGCGCCAGCAGCCACTTAGGGGTGGGCACAGATACGCAGTATTTT. This codes for CASSHLGVGTDTQYF.

V is TRBV5-1 and J is TRBJ1-1, with D hard to call. Germline lookup yields CDR1 SGHRS and CDR2 YFSETQ. The V gene lost 5 bases and the J gene lost 0 bases, with 8 bases spanning the gap. This CDR3 is built from 13 residues. CDR3 sequence: CASRLQVNTEAFF. CDR3 DNA sequence: TGCGCCAGCAGACTTCAGGTGAACACTGAAGCTTTCTTT.

The chain recombines TRBV6-5 with TRBJ1-4; 9 nucleotides match TRBD1. The germline V gene encodes CDR1 MNHEY and CDR2 SVGAGI. The V and J ends lost 5 bases and 7 bases, in that order; junction bases with no gene match: 5. The CDR3 is made up of 14 amino acids. CDR3 sequence: CASSRDRVVEKLFF. DNA for the CDR3: TGTGCCAGCAGTAGGGACAGGGTGGTTGAAAAACTGTTTTTT.

The chain's CDR3 is CASSAGVFGYTF. CDR3 bases: TGTGCCAGCAGCGCAGGGGTCTTTGGCTACACCTTC. The chain carries TRBV7-8 and TRBJ1-2, with D perhaps matching TRBD1 (6 bases). The V gene's germline CDR1 is SGHVS and CDR2 FQNEAQ. V dropped 5 bases and J dropped 7 bases, with 11 bases sitting between them. The CDR3 consists of 12 residues.

This clone was counted between two and nine times. J is TRBJ1-2 and V is TRBV10-3; no reliable D call. CDR1 is ENHRY, CDR2 SYGVKD, per germline. With 0 bases removed from V and 0 bases from J, the gap between germline ends came to 5 bases. The CDR3 is 14 amino acids. CDR3 in amino acids: CAISESIANYGYTF. Written as DNA, the CDR3 is TGTGCCATCAGTGAGTCGATAGCTAACTATGGCTACACCTTC.

The genes are TRBV6-6 and TRBJ2-7, with 11 bases fitting TRBD2. V shed 4 bases and J 7 bases; nucleotides not matched to a gene: 12. The CDR3 is made up of 16 amino acids. Germline lookup yields CDR1 MNHNY and CDR2 SVGAGI (reference sequence). The CDR3 sequence: CASSSGTSGGRVEQYF. In DNA, the CDR3 is TGTGCCAGCAGTTCCGGTACTAGCGGGGGTAGGGTGGAGCAGTACTTC.

The chain joins TRBV7-9 to TRBJ1-4; tentatively, D is TRBD1 (5 bases). Germline loops: CDR1 SEHNR, CDR2 FQNEAQ (reference sequence). Trimming cost V 3 bases and J 0 bases, with 8 bases left between them. The CDR3 covers 15 residues. Written as DNA, the CDR3 is TGTGCCAGCAGCTTGGGGGGAACAACTAATGAAAAACTGTTTTTT. This translates into CASSLGGTTNEKLFF.

J is TRBJ2-2 and V is TRBV4-3, with D perhaps matching TRBD1 (5 bases). The CDR3 contains 15 residues. Germline V gene data show CDR1 as LGHNA and CDR2 as YSLEER. With 1 base removed from V and 2 bases from J, the gap between germline ends came to 8 bases. The CDR3 reads CASSQVRGNTGELFF. Here the CDR3 DNA reads TGCGCCAGCAGCCAAGTAAGGGGAAACACCGGGGAGCTGTTTTTT.

The chain recombines TRBV28 with TRBJ2-1; 9 bases match TRBD1. The junction had 8 bases not matched to a gene; V was cut back by 6 bases and J by 2 bases. The CDR3 has 16 residues. CDR1 MDHEN and CDR2 SYDVKM come from the germline V gene. CDR3 bases: TGTGCCAGCAGCCGCCCCGGGACAGGGACCTACAATGAGCAGTTCTTC. Protein product: CASSRPGTGTYNEQFF. The whole variable domain, remainder taken from reference TRBV28 and TRBJ2-1, is DVKVTQSSRYLVKRTGEKVFLECVQDMDHENMFWYRQDPGLGLRLIYFSYDVKMKEKGDIPEGYSVSREKKERFSLILESASTNQTSMYLCASSRPGTGTYNEQFFGPGTRLTVL.

V is TRBV6-6 and J is TRBJ2-3; TRBD2 is a possible D gene (6 bases). The length of the CDR3 is 16 residues. In germline, CDR1 is MNHNY, CDR2 SVGAGI (reference sequence). Deletions cut 6 bases from V and 1 base from J, with 17 bases between. The CDR3 sequence: CASSNRGEIGTDTQYF. CDR3 bases: TGTGCCAGCAGCAACCGCGGGGAGATCGGCACAGATACGCAGTATTTT.

The chain uses TRBV7-9 and TRBJ1-2, with D perhaps matching TRBD1 (5 bases). Trimming removed 2 bases at V and 8 bases at J, with 18 bases between. There are 15 residues in the CDR3. Germline V CDR1 and CDR2: SEHNR, FQNEAQ (reference sequence). Written as DNA, the CDR3 is TGTGCCAGCAGCTTATTGTTGGGGGGACCCGGCGGCTACACCTTC. Translating it yields CASSLLLGGPGGYTF. The whole variable domain, remainder taken from reference TRBV7-9 and TRBJ1-2, is DTGVSQNPRHKITKRGQNVTFRCDPISEHNRLYWYRQTLGQGPEFLTYFQNEAQLEKSRLLSDRFSAERPKGSFSTLEIQRTEQGDSAMYLCASSLLLGGPGGYTFGSGTRLTVV.

The CDR3 loop reads CASSQGSGTGLNEQYF. The CDR3 region has the DNA TGTGCCAGCAGCCAAGGGTCCGGGACAGGGTTGAACGAGCAGTACTTC. The chain combines TRBV4-2 with TRBJ2-7; TRBD1 aligns across 9 bases. Germline assignment: CDR1 LGHNA and CDR2 YNFKEQ. Unmatched junction bases numbered 9, after V lost 1 base and J lost 5 bases. This CDR3 spans 16 amino acids.

The chain employs TRBV6-5 and TRBJ1-6; D unclear. V lost 2 bases and J 9 bases, leaving 17 bases between the germline ends. The germline gives CDR1 MNHEY, CDR2 SVGAGI. The CDR3 consists of 16 residues. CDR3 sequence (DNA): TGTGCCAGCAGTTACGAGGGCACCCGATCCTCTTCACCCCTCCACTTT. Protein product: CASSYEGTRSSSPLHF.

The chain is built from TRBV7-2 and TRBJ1-2; TRBD1 might be the D (5 bases). Germline values: CDR1 SGHTA, CDR2 FQGNSA. The CDR3 consists of 15 residues. Between the trimmed V and J ends, which lost 8 bases and 0 bases, there was a span of 16 bases. The CDR3 DNA reads TGTGCCAGCTCCTTAAACCCGGGGGCTAACTATGGCTACACCTTC. The encoded protein is CASSLNPGANYGYTF.

V and J are TRBV5-5 and TRBJ1-1; 8 nucleotides line up with TRBD1. CDR1 and CDR2 (germline): SGHKS, YYEKEE (reference sequence). The CDR3 is 15 amino acids. V lost 0 bases and J lost 4; bases outside the gene matches: 5. The CDR3 sequence is CASSLARDRITEAFF. The CDR3 nucleotides read TGTGCCAGCAGCTTGGCCAGGGACAGGATCACTGAAGCTTTCTTT.

This chain links TRBV5-1 with TRBJ1-2; D gene unclear. CDR1 is SGHRS and CDR2 is YFSETQ in the germline V gene. This CDR3 spans 13 amino acids. Trimming shortened V by 0 bases and J by 6 bases, and 9 bases separated the two germline ends. CDR3 sequence reads: CASSLGEGHGYTF. In nucleotides, the CDR3 is TGCGCCAGCAGCTTGGGGGAGGGCCATGGCTACACCTTC.

The chain combines TRBV10-2 with TRBJ1-1, with 9 bases that match TRBD1. Unmatched junction bases numbered 6, after V lost 4 bases and J lost 0 bases. Looked up from germline, CDR1 is WSHSY and CDR2 is SAAADI. CDR3 length equals 16 residues. The CDR3 is CASSGIRTGVNTEAFF. The DNA of the CDR3 is TGCGCCAGCAGTGGCATCAGGACAGGGGTGAACACTGAAGCTTTCTTT.

The chain has TRBV6-1 and TRBJ1-1, with D maybe TRBD1 (6 bases). The germline V and J ends were trimmed by 3 bases and 5 bases, with 22 bases remaining between them. This CDR3 has 17 amino acids. Per the germline V gene, CDR1 is MNHNS and CDR2 is SASEGT. The CDR3 DNA is TGTGCCAGCAGTGACAAATCTAGAGGGGGATGGAGGACTGAAGCTTTCTTT. Its protein product is CASSDKSRGGWRTEAFF.

This sequence joins TRBV6-5 and TRBJ2-1, with 8 bases that match TRBD1. The CDR3 has 13 residues. V lost 5 bases and J lost 8; bases outside the gene matches: 5. CDR1 is MNHEY, CDR2 SVGAGI, per germline. CDR3: CASSRQGAHEQFF. In DNA form, the CDR3 reads TGTGCCAGCAGTCGCCAGGGGGCCCATGAGCAGTTCTTC.

The chain joins TRBV15 to TRBJ1-1; D unresolved. Per germline, CDR1 LNHNV and CDR2 YYDKDF (reference sequence). The CDR3 totals 14 residues. The V and J ends lost 3 bases and 5 bases respectively, with 13 bases between them. The CDR3 sequence: CATSSPSPRTEAFF. The CDR3 nucleotides are TGTGCCACCAGCAGCCCGTCGCCGAGGACTGAAGCTTTCTTT. The variable domain in full, with the rest retrieved from reference TRBV15 and TRBJ1-1, is DAMVIQNPRYQVTQFGKPVTLSCSQTLNHNVMYWYQQKSSQAPKLLFHYYDKDFNNEADTPDNFQSRRPNTSFCFLDIRSPGLGDTAMYLCATSSPSPRTEAFFGQGTRLTVV.

The chain has TRBV24-1 and TRBJ1-4; 12 nucleotides align to TRBD1. The CDR3 has 15 amino acids. After removal of 4 bases from V and 8 bases from J, the junction contained 4 bases not matched to a gene. The germline CDR1 and CDR2 sequences are KGHDR and SFDVKD. The CDR3 region has the DNA TGTGCCACCAGTGACGGGGGACAGGGGGCGGAAAAACTGTTTTTT. This gives the protein CATSDGGQGAEKLFF.

The chain joins TRBV19 to TRBJ2-5, with D perhaps TRBD2 (7 bases). Germline CDR1 is LNHDA and CDR2 is SQIVND (reference sequence). The V and J ends lost 1 base and 5 bases respectively, with 17 bases between them. The CDR3 totals 16 residues. Here the CDR3 reads CASSIGWGLAVETQYF. CDR3 DNA sequence: TGTGCCAGTAGTATAGGATGGGGGCTAGCGGTGGAGACCCAGTACTTC.

In its sample, this clone was seen once. CDR3 residues: CASGLETGVSYGYTF. CDR3 DNA sequence: TGTGCTAGTGGTTTGGAGACAGGAGTTTCCTATGGCTACACCTTC. This rearrangement joins TRBV12-5 to TRBJ1-2; D may be TRBD1 (6 bases). Trimming pared 1 base from V and 4 bases from J, leaving 13 bases between. The CDR3 runs to 15 residues. Per the germline V gene, CDR1 is LGHNT and CDR2 is FRNRAP. Full variable domain (missing parts from reference TRBV12-5 and TRBJ1-2): DARVTQTPRHKVTEMGQEVTMRCQPILGHNTVFWYRQTMMQGLELLAYFRNRAPLDDSGMPKDRFSAEMPDATLATLKIQPSEPRDSAVYFCASGLETGVSYGYTFGSGTRLTVV.

The genes are TRBV3-1 (or the pseudogene TRBV3-2) and TRBJ2-3, with a weak D call TRBD1 (5 bases). V lost 1 base and J 5 bases, leaving 16 bases between the germline ends. Germline V lookup: CDR1 LGHDT, CDR2 YNNKEL (reference sequence). This CDR3 region has 16 residues. The CDR3 coding sequence is TGTGCCAGCAGCCAAGTCCAGGGTACCGCCGGAGATACGCAGTATTTT. It encodes CASSQVQGTAGDTQYF.

In this sample, this clone turned up once. The V call is TRBV7-8, the J call TRBJ1-5; D perhaps matches TRBD1 (5 bases). Germline values: CDR1 SGHVS, CDR2 FQNEAQ. Trimming cost V 0 bases and J 0 bases, with 9 bases left between them. This CDR3 is built from 16 residues. CDR3 in DNA: TGTGCCAGCAGCTTAGCGGGCGGGGCTAGCAATCAGCCCCAGCATTTT. Encoded protein: CASSLAGGASNQPQHF. Supplemented by reference TRBV7-8 and TRBJ1-5, the full variable domain reads GAGVSQSPRYKVAKRGQDVALRCDPISGHVSLFWYQQALGQGPEFLTYFQNEAQLDKSGLPSDRFFAERPEGSVSTLKIQRTQQEDSAVYLCASSLAGGASNQPQHFGDGTRLSIL.

This clone was detected once. The V and J genes are TRBV5-5 and TRBJ2-5; 11 bases line up with TRBD2. The ends lost 0 bases at V and 1 base at J; junction bases unmatched: 2. Germline V gene lookup returns CDR1 SGHKS and CDR2 YYEKEE (reference sequence). This CDR3 comprises 16 residues. This CDR3 is CASSLVLAGAQETQYF. The CDR3, as DNA: TGTGCCAGCAGCTTGGTACTAGCGGGGGCCCAAGAGACCCAGTACTTC.